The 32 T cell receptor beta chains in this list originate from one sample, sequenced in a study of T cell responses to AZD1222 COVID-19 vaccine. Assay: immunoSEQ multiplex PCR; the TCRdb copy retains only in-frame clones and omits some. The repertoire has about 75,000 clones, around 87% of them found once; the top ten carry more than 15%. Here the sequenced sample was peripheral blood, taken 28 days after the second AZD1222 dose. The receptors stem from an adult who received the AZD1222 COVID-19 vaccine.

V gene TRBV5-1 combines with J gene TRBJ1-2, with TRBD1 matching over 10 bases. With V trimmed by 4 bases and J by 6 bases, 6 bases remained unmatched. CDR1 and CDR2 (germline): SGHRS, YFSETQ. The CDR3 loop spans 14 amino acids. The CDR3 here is CASSTQTGGDGYTF. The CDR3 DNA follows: TGCGCCAGCAGCACACAGACAGGGGGCGATGGCTACACCTTC.

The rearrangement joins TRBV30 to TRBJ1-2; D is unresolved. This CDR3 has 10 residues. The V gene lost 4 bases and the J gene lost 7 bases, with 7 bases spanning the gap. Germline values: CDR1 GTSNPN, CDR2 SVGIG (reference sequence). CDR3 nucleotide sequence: TGTGCCTGGAAGGCGGTTGGCTACACCTTC. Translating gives CAWKAVGYTF.

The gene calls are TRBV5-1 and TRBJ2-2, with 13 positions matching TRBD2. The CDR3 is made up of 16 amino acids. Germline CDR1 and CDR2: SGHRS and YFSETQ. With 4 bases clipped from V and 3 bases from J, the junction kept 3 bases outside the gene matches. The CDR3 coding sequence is TGCGCCAGCAGCCTCGGACTAGCGGGGGACACCGGGGAGCTGTTTTTT. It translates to CASSLGLAGDTGELFF.

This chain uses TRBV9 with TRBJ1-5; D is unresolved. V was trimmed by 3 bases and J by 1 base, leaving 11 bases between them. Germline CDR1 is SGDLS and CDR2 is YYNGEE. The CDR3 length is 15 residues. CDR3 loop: CASSGGTGSNQPQHF. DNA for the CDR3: TGTGCCAGCAGCGGGGGTACGGGAAGCAATCAGCCCCAGCATTTT.

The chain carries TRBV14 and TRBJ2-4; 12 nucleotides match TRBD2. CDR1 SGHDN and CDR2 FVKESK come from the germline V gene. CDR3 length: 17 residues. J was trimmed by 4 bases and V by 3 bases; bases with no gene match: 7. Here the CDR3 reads CASSQLTSGGEKNIQYF. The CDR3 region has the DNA TGTGCCAGCAGCCAGTTGACTAGCGGGGGAGAAAAAAACATTCAGTACTTC.

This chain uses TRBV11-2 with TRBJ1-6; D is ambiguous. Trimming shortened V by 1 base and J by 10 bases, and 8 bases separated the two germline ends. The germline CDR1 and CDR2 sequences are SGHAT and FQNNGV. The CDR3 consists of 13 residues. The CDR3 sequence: CASSLGRESPLHF. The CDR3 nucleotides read TGTGCCAGCAGCTTAGGGAGGGAATCACCCCTCCACTTT.

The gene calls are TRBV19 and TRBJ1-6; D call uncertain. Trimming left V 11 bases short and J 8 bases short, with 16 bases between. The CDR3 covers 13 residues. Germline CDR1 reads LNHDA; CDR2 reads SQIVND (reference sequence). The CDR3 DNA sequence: TGTGCCGCCCGACAATATGCGGATTCACCCCTCCACTTT. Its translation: CAARQYADSPLHF.

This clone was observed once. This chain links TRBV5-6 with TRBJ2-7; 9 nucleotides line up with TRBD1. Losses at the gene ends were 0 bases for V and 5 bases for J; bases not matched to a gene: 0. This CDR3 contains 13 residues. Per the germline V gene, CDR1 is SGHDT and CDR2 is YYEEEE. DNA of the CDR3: TGTGCCAGCAGCTTGGGACAGGGGGACGAGCAGTACTTC. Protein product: CASSLGQGDEQYF.

The CDR3 bases are TGCGCCAGCAGCTTGTCGACAGGTGGATCCTCCCGGATCCCCTACGAGCAGTACTTC. Its protein is CASSLSTGGSSRIPYEQYF. The chain is built from TRBV5-1 and TRBJ2-7; tentatively, D is TRBD1 (6 bases). CDR3 size: 19 residues. Germline CDR1 reads SGHRS; CDR2 reads YFSETQ. The ends were cut back, 1 base at V and 2 bases at J, with 25 bases in the middle.

The chain's CDR3 is CASSLRVGRGVPLHF. The CDR3 DNA is TGTGCCAGCAGCCTTAGGGTGGGGAGGGGAGTCCCCCTCCACTTT. This chain uses TRBV28 with TRBJ1-6; TRBD1 is a possible D gene (5 bases). Deletions cut 6 bases from V and 13 bases from J, with 22 bases between. The CDR3 runs 15 residues. Germline lookup yields CDR1 MDHEN and CDR2 SYDVKM. The full variable domain, with the rest looked up from reference TRBV28 and TRBJ1-6, is DVKVTQSSRYLVKRTGEKVFLECVQDMDHENMFWYRQDPGLGLRLIYFSYDVKMKEKGDIPEGYSVSREKKERFSLILESASTNQTSMYLCASSLRVGRGVPLHFGNGTRLTVT.

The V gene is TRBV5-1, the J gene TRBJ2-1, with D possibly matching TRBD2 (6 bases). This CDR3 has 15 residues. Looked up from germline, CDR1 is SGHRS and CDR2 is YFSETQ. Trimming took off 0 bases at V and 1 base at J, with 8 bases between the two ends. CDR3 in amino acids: CASSLGGESYNEQFF. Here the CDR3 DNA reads TGCGCCAGCAGCTTGGGCGGGGAGTCCTACAATGAGCAGTTCTTC. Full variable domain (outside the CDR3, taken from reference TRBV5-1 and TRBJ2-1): KAGVTQTPRYLIKTRGQQVTLSCSPISGHRSVSWYQQTPGQGLQFLFEYFSETQRNKGNFPGRFSGRQFSNSRSEMNVSTLELGDSALYLCASSLGGESYNEQFFGPGTRLTVL.

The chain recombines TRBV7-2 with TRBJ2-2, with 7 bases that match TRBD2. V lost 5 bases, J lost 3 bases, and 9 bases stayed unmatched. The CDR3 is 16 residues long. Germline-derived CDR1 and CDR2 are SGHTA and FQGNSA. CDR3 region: CASSELGGVYTGELFF. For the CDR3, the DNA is TGTGCCAGCAGCGAGTTGGGGGGGGTTTACACCGGGGAGCTGTTTTTT.

Here the CDR3 reads CSAREYNSYEQYF. CDR3 nucleotides: TGCAGCGCACGGGAATACAACAGTTACGAGCAGTACTTC. The chain employs TRBV29-1 and TRBJ2-7, with a tentative D call TRBD2 (5 bases). Germline V gene lookup returns CDR1 SQVTM and CDR2 ANQGSEA. This CDR3 region has 13 residues. The V end lost 7 bases, the J end lost 4 bases, and 17 bases lay between the germline ends.

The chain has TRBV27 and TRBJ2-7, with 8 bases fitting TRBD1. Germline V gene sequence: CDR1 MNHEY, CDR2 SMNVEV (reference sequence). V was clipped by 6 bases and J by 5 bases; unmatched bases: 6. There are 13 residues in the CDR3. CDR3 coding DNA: TGTGCCAGCAGCAGACAGGGGTTCGACGAGCAGTACTTC. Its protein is CASSRQGFDEQYF.

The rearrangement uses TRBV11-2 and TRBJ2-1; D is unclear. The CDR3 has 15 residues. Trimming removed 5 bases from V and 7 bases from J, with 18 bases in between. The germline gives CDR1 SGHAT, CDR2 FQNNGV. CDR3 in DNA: TGTGCCAGCAGCCCCCTCCCGGCACACGCAAATGAGCAGTTCTTC. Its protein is CASSPLPAHANEQFF.

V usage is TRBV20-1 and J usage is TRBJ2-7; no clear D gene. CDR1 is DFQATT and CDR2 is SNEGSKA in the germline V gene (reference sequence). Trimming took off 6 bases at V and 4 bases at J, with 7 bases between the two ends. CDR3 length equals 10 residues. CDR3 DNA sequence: TGCAGTGCCCAACAGTACGAGCAGTACTTC. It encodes CSAQQYEQYF.

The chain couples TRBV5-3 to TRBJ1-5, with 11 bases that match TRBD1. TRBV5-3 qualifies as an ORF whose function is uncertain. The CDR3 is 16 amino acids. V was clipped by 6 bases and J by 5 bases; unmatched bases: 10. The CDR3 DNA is TGTGCCAGAACCATTCTGGGACAGGGGGGAGATCAGCCCCAGCATTTT. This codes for CARTILGQGGDQPQHF.

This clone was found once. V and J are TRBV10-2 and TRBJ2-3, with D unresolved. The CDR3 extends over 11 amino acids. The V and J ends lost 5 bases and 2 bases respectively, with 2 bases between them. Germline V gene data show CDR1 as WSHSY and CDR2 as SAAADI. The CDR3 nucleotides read TGCGCCAGCAGTCACACAGATACGCAGTATTTT. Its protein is CASSHTDTQYF.

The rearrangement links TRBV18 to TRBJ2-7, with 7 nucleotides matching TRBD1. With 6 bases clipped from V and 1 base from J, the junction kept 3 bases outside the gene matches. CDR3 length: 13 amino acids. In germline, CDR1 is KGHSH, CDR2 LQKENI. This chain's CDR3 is CASSPDRSYEQYF. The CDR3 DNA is TGTGCCAGCTCGCCGGACAGGTCCTACGAGCAGTACTTC.

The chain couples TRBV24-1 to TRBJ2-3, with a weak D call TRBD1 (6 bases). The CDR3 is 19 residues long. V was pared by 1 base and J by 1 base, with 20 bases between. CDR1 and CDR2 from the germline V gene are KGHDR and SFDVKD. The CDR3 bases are TGTGCCACCAGTGATTTTTGGCAGGGGCCTTCTAGGGGCACAGATACGCAGTATTTT. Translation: CATSDFWQGPSRGTDTQYF.

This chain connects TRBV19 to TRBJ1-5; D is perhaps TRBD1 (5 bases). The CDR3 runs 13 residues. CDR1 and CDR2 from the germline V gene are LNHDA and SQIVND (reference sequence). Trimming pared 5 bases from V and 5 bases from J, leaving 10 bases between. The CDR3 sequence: CASSAGRDQPQHF. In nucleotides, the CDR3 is TGTGCCAGTAGTGCAGGGCGGGATCAGCCCCAGCATTTT.

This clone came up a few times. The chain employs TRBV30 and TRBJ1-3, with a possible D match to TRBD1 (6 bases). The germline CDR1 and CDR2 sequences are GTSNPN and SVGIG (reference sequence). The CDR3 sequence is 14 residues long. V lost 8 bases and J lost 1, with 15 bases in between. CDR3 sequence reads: CAQEQGPSGNTIYF. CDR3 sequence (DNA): TGTGCCCAGGAACAGGGACCGTCTGGAAACACCATATATTTT.

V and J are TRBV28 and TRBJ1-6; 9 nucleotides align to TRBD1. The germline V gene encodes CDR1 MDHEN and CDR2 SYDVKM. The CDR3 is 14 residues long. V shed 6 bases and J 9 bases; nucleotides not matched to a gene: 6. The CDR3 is CASRSDRGSSPLHF. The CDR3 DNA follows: TGTGCCAGCAGATCGGACAGGGGAAGTTCACCCCTCCACTTT.

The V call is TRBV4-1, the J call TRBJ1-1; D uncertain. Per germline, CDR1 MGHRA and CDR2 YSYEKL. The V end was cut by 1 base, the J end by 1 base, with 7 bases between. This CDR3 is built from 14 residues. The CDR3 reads CASSQGWRNTEAFF. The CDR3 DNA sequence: TGCGCCAGCAGCCAAGGATGGCGGAACACTGAAGCTTTCTTT.

CDR3 region: CASSYSAGGDYGYTF. CDR3 DNA: TGTGCCAGCAGTTACTCGGCAGGGGGAGACTATGGCTACACCTTC. V and J are TRBV6-5 and TRBJ1-2; 7 nucleotides align to TRBD1. Germline CDR1 reads MNHEY; CDR2 reads SVGAGI. The CDR3 contains 15 residues. Unmatched junction bases numbered 4, after V lost 0 bases and J lost 3 bases.

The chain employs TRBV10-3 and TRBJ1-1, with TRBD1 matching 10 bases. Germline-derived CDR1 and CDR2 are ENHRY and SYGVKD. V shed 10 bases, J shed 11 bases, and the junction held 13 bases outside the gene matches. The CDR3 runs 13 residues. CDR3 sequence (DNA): TGTGCCACCGCGACAGGGGGCGAAGGGGAGGCTTTCTTT. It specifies CATATGGEGEAFF.

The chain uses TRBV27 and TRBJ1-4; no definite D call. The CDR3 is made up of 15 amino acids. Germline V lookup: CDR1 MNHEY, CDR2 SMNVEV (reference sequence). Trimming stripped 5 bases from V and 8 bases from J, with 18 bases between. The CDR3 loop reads CASSSAGGSPEKLFF. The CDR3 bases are TGTGCCAGCAGTAGCGCAGGAGGGAGTCCCGAAAAACTGTTTTTT.

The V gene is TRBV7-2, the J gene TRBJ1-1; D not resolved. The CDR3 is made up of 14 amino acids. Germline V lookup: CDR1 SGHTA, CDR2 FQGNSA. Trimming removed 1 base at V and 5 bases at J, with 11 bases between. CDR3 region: CASSLGPTETEAFF. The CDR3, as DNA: TGTGCCAGCAGCTTAGGCCCCACAGAGACTGAAGCTTTCTTT.

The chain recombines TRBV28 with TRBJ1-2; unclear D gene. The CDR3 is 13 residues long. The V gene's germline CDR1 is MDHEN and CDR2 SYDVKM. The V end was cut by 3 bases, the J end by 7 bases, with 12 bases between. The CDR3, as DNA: TGTGCCAGCAGTTTTGGTGTGAGTGGTGGCTACACCTTC. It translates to CASSFGVSGGYTF.

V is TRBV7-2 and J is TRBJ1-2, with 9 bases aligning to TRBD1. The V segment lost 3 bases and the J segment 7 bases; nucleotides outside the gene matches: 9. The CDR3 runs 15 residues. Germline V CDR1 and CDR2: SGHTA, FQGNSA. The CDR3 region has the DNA TGTGCCAGCAGCTTGTCACAGGGGGCCCACTCTGGCTACACCTTC. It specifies CASSLSQGAHSGYTF. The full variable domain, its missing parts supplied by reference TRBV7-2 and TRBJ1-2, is GAGVSQSPSNKVTEKGKDVELRCDPISGHTALYWYRQSLGQGLEFLIYFQGNSAPDKSGLPSDRFSAERTGGSVSTLTIQRTQQEDSAVYLCASSLSQGAHSGYTFGSGTRLTVV.

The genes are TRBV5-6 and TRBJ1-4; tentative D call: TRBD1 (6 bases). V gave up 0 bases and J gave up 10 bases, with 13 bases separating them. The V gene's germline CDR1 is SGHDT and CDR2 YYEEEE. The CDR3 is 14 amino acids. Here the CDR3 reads CASSLDAGAGKLFF. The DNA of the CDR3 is TGTGCCAGCAGCTTGGATGCAGGGGCGGGAAAACTGTTTTTT.

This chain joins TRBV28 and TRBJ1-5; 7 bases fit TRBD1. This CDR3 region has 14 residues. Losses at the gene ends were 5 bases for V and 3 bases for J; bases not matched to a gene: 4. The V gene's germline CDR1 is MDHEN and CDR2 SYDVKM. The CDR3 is CASSRDRVNQPQHF. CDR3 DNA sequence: TGTGCCAGCAGTCGAGACAGGGTCAATCAGCCCCAGCATTTT.